This entry describes one T cell receptor beta chain. In the study's own analysis: Filtering differed because ImmunoSEQ produced junction-only sequences that carried no quality scores. The table came from immunoSEQ multiplex PCR; TCRdb's copy has only in-frame clones and leaves some out. The V and J calls and clone size come from that table; D and trimming were worked out from the DNA. The sample holds some 740,000 clones, 80% to 95% seen once. This CDR3 is 15 amino acids long. The germline V and J ends were trimmed by 4 bases and 4 bases, with 14 bases remaining between them. Germline-derived CDR1 and CDR2 are MRHNA and SNTAGT. Cells designated naive CD8 were CD45RO-negative and were positively selected for CCR7, with terminally differentiated effector memory CD45RA+ cells excluded. The sample comes from a study of shared clonotypes between healthy human individuals.

This clonotype originated in a man aged 25 to 45 in good health. Material: naive CD8+ T cells sorted from blood. The rearrangement uses TRBV6-4 and TRBJ2-1, with D possibly being TRBD1 (6 bases). CDR3 region: CASSALPGEYNEQFF. The CDR3 DNA reads as TGTGCCAGCAGTGCGCTACCAGGGGAGTACAATGAGCAGTTCTTC.